Described below is a single T cell receptor (beta chain) sequence and its context. This entry belongs to a study of blood T cell repertoires in COVID-19. Germline CDR1 is MGHRA and CDR2 is YSYEKL. V gave up 3 bases and J gave up 5 bases, with 16 bases separating them. The CDR3 runs 16 residues. Sequencing used immunoSEQ multiplex PCR; TCRdb keeps in-frame clones, though not all of them. The repertoire holds roughly 75,000 clones, approximately 86% seen once, with under 6.5% in the top ten. The receptor comes from an elderly man with COVID-19, enrolled during active disease. This chain links TRBV4-1 with TRBJ1-4; D might be TRBD1 (6 bases). The specimen was peripheral blood. CDR3 sequence: CASSQILQGPNEKLFF. As DNA, the CDR3 is TGCGCCAGCAGCCAGATCCTACAGGGACCCAATGAAAAACTGTTTTTT.